The text below deals with one TCR beta chain. Its antigen is not identified. The sample comes from a study of vaccination and CD4 T cells after COVID-19. Study-level background: Post-vaccine specimens were obtained a median about 70 days after dose two (range 14 to 241). The authors exposed cells to overlapping spike peptides derived from SARS-CoV-2, HCoV-NL63, HCoV-OC43 and HCoV-229E. Each control was exposed to a CEFX pool, an HIV-1 Nef pool, or no peptide at all.

Treatment of the sample: roughly 11-day PBMC culture with coronavirus spike peptide pools or control peptides (ViraFEST assay). Upon completion of 10 days of culture, CD4+ T cells were isolated via negative selection. An Oncomine TCR Beta short-read assay was used to sequence the DNA from cultured CD4+ T cells. TCRdb recomputed calls from the PCR reads with MiXCR, one row per CDR3 protein. The top ten hold 20% to 25% of the sample, which has 20,000 to 25,000 distinct CDR3 sequences, approximately 65% seen once. This CDR3 region has 14 residues. Trimming left V 4 bases short and J 5 bases short, with 14 bases between. From germline, CDR1 is MGHDK and CDR2 SYGVNS.

The sample was CD4+ T cells from blood, cultured in vitro, taken before SARS-CoV-2 vaccination. The clonotype comes from a human donor who received a COVID-19 vaccine. The chain links TRBV25-1 to TRBJ1-2; unclear D gene. The CDR3 DNA follows: TGTGCCAGCAGTGGACGGGAGAGCAATTATGGCTACACCTTC. Amino acid sequence: CASSGRESNYGYTF.